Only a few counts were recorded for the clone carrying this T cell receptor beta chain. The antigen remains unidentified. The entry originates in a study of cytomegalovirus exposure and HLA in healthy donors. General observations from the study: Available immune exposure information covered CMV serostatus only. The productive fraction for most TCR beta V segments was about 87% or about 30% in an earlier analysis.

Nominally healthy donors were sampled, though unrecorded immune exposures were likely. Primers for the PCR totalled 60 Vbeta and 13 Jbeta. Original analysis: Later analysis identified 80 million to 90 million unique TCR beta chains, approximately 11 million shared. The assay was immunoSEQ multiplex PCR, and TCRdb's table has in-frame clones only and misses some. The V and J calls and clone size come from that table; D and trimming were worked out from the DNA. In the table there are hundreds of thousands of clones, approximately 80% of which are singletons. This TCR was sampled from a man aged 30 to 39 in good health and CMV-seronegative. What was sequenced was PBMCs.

CDR3 in DNA: TGTGCCAGCAGCGTGGGGACAGGGGTATCCTACGAGCAGTACTTC. Translation gives CASSVGTGVSYEQYF. The V and J genes are TRBV9 and TRBJ2-7; 10 bases align to TRBD1. The V gene end was trimmed by 2 bases and the J gene end by 1 base; junction bases not matched to a gene: 3. Germline-derived CDR1 and CDR2 are SGDLS and YYNGEE. This CDR3 contains 15 residues.